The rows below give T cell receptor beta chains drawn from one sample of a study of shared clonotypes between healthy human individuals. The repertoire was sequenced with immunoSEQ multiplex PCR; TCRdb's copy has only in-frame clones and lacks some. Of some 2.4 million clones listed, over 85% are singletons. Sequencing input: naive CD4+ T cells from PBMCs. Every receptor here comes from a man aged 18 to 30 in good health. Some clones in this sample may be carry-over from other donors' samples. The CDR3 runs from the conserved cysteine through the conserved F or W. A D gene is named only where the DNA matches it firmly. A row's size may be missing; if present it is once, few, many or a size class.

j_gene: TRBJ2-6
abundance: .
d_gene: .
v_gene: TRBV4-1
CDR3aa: CASSQAGASLSGANVLTF
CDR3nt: TGCGCCAGCAGCCAAGCCGGGGCCTCACTCTCTGGGGCCAACGTCCTGACTTTC

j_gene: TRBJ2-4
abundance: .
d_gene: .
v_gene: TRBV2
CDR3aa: CASAFEIVAKNIQYF
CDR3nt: TGTGCCAGCGCATTTGAGATCGTAGCCAAAAACATTCAGTACTTC

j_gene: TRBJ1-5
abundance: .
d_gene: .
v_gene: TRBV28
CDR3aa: CASSLFTGRNSNQPQHF
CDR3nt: TGTGCCAGCAGTTTATTCACAGGGAGAAATAGCAATCAGCCCCAGCATTTT

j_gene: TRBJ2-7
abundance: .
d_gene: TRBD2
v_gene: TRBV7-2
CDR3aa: CASSLFSASGSYEQYF
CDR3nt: TGTGCCAGCAGCTTATTCTCGGCAAGCGGGAGCTACGAGCAGTACTTC

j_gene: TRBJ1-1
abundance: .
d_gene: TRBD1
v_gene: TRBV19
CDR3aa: CASSIRTGRTEAFF
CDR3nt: TGTGCCAGTAGTATCCGGACAGGGCGGACTGAAGCTTTCTTT

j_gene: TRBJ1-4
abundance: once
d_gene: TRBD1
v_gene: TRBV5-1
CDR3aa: CASSFVTGVANEKLFF
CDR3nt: TGCGCCAGCAGCTTTGTTACAGGGGTAGCTAATGAAAAACTGTTTTTT

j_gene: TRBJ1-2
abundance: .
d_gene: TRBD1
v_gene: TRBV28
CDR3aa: CASSLTGGMGYTF
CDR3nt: TGTGCCAGCAGTTTAACAGGGGGTATGGGCTACACCTTC

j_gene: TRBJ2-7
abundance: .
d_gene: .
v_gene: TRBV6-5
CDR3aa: CASSYTGSYEQYF
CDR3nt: TGTGCCAGCAGTTATACTGGCTCCTACGAGCAGTACTTC

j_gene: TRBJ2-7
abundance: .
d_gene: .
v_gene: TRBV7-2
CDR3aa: CASSREGQDYEQYF
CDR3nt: TGTGCCAGCAGCCGCGAAGGGCAGGATTACGAGCAGTACTTC

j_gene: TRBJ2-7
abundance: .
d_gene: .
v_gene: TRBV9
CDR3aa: CASSIHGDSYEQYF
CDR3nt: TGTGCCAGCAGCATTCACGGTGACTCCTACGAGCAGTACTTC

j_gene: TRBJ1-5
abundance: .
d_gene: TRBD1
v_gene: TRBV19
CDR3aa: CASAPGQGFNQPQHF
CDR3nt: TGTGCCAGTGCCCCGGGACAGGGCTTTAATCAGCCCCAGCATTTT

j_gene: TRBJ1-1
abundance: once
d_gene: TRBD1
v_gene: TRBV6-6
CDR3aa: CASSAIQGAREAFF
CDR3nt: TGTGCCAGCAGTGCTATTCAGGGGGCCAGAGAAGCTTTCTTT

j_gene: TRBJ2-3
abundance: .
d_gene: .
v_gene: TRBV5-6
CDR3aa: CASSLGRSTDTQYF
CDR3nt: TGTGCCAGCAGCTTGGGACGTAGCACAGATACGCAGTATTTT

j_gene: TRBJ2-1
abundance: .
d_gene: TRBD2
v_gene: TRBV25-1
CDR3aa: CASTEDRPGLAGPNGQFF
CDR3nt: TGTGCCAGCACTGAAGACCGACCGGGACTAGCGGGGCCCAATGGGCAGTTCTTC

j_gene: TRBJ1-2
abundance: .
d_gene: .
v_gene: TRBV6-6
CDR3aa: CASSYSRHNYGYTF
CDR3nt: TGTGCCAGCAGTTACTCGAGACATAACTATGGCTACACCTTC

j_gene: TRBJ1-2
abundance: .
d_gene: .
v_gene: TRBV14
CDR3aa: CASSQVREAKYGYTF
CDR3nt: TGTGCCAGCAGCCAAGTCAGGGAGGCTAAGTATGGCTACACCTTC

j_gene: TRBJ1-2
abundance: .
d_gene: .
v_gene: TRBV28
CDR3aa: CASMGDLYYGYTF
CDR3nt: TGTGCCAGCATGGGGGATCTTTACTATGGCTACACCTTC

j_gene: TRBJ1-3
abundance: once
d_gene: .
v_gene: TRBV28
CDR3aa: CASHPQDNSGNTIYF
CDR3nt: TGTGCCAGCCACCCACAGGATAACTCTGGAAACACCATATATTTT